The clone carrying this T cell receptor beta chain came up a few times. Its antigen is not identified. The data stem from a study of blood T cells in healthy people across ages. Findings and caveats of the study: Estimated diversity across one million T cells was deemed an underestimate. TCR beta diversity, measured per million T cells, fell in a roughly linear way with age.

The second PCR ran roughly 6 to 11 cycles with a sample-barcoded 5' primer and J-beta primers. Using its own MiXCR run on the 5' RACE reads, TCRdb lists one record per CDR3 protein. This sample has fewer than 750,000 distinct CDR3 sequences, with over 40% found just once. The CDR3 is 12 residues long. V was pared by 1 base and J by 3 bases, with 6 bases between. Germline values: CDR1 SQVTM, CDR2 ANQGSEA. The sample taken for sequencing was blood. This TCR was recovered from a woman at least 80 years old in good health. The chain carries TRBV29-1 and TRBJ1-1; D is uncertain. The CDR3 coding sequence is TGCAGCGTTGAAGTCGGCCACACTGAAGCTTTCTTT. Translated: CSVEVGHTEAFF.